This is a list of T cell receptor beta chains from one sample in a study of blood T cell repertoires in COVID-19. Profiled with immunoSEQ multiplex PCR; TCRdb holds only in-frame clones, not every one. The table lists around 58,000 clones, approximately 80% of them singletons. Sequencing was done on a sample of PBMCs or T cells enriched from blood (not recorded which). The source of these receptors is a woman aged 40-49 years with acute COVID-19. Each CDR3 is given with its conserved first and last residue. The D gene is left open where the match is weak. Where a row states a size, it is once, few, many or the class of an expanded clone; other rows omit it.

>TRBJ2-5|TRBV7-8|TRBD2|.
TGTGCCAGCAGCCCTGGGACTAGCCGTCGGGAGACCCAGTACTTC
CASSPGTSRRETQYF
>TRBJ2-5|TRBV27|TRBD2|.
TGTGCCAGCAGGGGTCCCCGGACTAGCGGGAAAGAGACCCAGTACTTC
CASRGPRTSGKETQYF
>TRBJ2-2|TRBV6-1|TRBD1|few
TGTGCCAGCAGTGAAAGGACAGGGACGGGGACCGGGGAGCTGTTTTTT
CASSERTGTGTGELFF
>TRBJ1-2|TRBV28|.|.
TGTGCCAGCAGTTTGGACAGCAACTATGGCTACACCTTC
CASSLDSNYGYTF
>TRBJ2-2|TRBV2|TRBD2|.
TGTGCCAGCAGTGGGGGACTAGCGGGGGCCAACACCGGGGAGCTGTTTTTT
CASSGGLAGANTGELFF
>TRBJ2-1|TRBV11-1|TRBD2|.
TGTGCCAGCAGCCATATGACTAGCGGGGACAATGAGCAGTTCTTC
CASSHMTSGDNEQFF
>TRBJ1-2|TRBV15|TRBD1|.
TGTGCCACCAGCACCGGGACAGGAGCGAACTATGGCTACACCTTC
CATSTGTGANYGYTF
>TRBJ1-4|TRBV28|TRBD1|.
TGTGCCCTCGGGACAGAAAATGAAAAACTGTTTTTT
CALGTENEKLFF
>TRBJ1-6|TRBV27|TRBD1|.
TGTGCCAGCAGTTTCCGGGACAGTAATTCACCCCTCCACTTT
CASSFRDSNSPLHF
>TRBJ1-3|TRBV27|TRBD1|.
TGTGCCAGCTCAGTAAATCCCAGGGGGCTGCCAGGAAACACCATATATTTT
CASSVNPRGLPGNTIYF
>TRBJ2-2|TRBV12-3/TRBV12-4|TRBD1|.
TGTGCCAGCAGTTTCCAGGGGGCCGGGGAGCTGTTTTTT
CASSFQGAGELFF
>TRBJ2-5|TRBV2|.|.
TGTGCCAGCAGTGATAGTAAGTGGGCAGAACAAGAGACCCAGTACTTC
CASSDSKWAEQETQYF
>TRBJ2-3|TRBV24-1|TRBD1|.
TGTGCCACCAGTGACTGGGGGACAGGGGTTAATACGCAGTATTTT
CATSDWGTGVNTQYF
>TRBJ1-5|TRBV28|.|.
TGTGCCAGCAGGACCCCCTGGGGGGGCGCGGGTCAGCCCCAGCATTTT
CASRTPWGGAGQPQHF
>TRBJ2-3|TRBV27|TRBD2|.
TGTGCCAGCAGTAGATCTGCGCTAGCGGGGACAGATACGCAGTATTTT
CASSRSALAGTDTQYF
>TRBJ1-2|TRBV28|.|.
TGTGCCAGCAGTGAAGCTACAGGATCCTATGGCTACACCTTC
CASSEATGSYGYTF
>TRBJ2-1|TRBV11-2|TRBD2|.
TGTGCCAGCAGCTTAGCTAGCGGGGCCGGAGATGAGCAGTTCTTC
CASSLASGAGDEQFF
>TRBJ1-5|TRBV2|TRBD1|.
TGTGCCAGCAGTGGATCTACAGGGGGTGTTAGCAATCAGCCCCAGCATTTT
CASSGSTGGVSNQPQHF
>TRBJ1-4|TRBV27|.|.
TGTGCCTCACGCTCCACCGGTGAAAAACTGTTTTTT
CASRSTGEKLFF
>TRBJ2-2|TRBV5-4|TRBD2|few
TGTGCCAGCAGCTCCGCCCCGGGGCTAGCGGTTGCCGCGAACACCGGGGAGCTGTTTTTT
CASSSAPGLAVAANTGELFF
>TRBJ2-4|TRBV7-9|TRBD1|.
TGTGCCAGCAGCTACGACAGGGGAAACATTCAGTACTTC
CASSYDRGNIQYF
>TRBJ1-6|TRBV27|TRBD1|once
TGTGCCAGCAGTGCCGGGACAGGGGGAATTGCACCCCTCCACTTT
CASSAGTGGIAPLHF
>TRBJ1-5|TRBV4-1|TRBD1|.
TGCGCCAGCAGCCAGGAAAACAGGGGCAAGTGGGATCAGCCCCAGCATTTT
CASSQENRGKWDQPQHF
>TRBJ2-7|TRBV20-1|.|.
TGCAGTGTGGCAGGCCCCTACGAGCAGTACTTC
CSVAGPYEQYF
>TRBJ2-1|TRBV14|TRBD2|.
TGTGCCAGCAGCATCAGCGGGACTAGCGGTACCAATGAGCAGTTCTTC
CASSISGTSGTNEQFF
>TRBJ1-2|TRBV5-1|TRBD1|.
TGCGCCAGCAGCGTGGGACAGGGGGCAAGGGGCTACACCTTC
CASSVGQGARGYTF
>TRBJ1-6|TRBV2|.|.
TGTGCCAGCAGGCTGGACAAAAGCTCCTATAATTCACCCCTCCACTTT
CASRLDKSSYNSPLHF
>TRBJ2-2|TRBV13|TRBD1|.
TGTGCCAGCAGCTTTTCGCGGACAGGGGCCGGGGAGCTGTTTTTT
CASSFSRTGAGELFF
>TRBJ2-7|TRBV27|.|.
TGTGCCAGCAAGGACCGGGGACTGAGCTCCTACGAGCAGTACTTC
CASKDRGLSSYEQYF
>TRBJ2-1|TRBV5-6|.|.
TGTGCCAGCAGCTCAGGGAATGAGCAGTTCTTC
CASSSGNEQFF
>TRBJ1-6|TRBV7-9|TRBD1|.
TGTGCCAGCAGCTTAGGGTCCGGGACAGGGGCTTCACCCCTCCACTTT
CASSLGSGTGASPLHF
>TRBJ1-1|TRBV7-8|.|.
TGTGCCAGCAGCCCCTGGGACAAGAACACTGAAGCTTTCTTT
CASSPWDKNTEAFF
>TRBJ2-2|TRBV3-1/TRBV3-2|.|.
TGTGCCAGCTCGGATCGGGGGGCCCCCGGGGAGCTGTTTTTT
CASSDRGAPGELFF
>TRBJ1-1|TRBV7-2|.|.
TGTGCCAGCAGCCCCGCGGTGGTCCGGGGCACTGAAGCTTTCTTT
CASSPAVVRGTEAFF
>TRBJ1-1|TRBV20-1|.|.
TGCAGTGCTCGAGGGGGGCGGCCAGCTTTCTTT
CSARGGRPAFF
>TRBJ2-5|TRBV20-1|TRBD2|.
TGCAGTGCTAGTGAAGCGCGGGGGGTTAAGACCCAGTACTTC
CSASEARGVKTQYF
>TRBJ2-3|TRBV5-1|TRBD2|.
TGCGCCAGCAGCCCCGGGACTAGCGGGGCAGATACGCAGTATTTT
CASSPGTSGADTQYF
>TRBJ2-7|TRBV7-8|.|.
TGTGCCAGCAGCCCTCCCAGTCCCTTAAGCTCCTACGAGCAGTACTTC
CASSPPSPLSSYEQYF
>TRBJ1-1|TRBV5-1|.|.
TGCGCCAGCAGCTTAGGAACAGACCAGAACACTGAAGCTTTCTTT
CASSLGTDQNTEAFF
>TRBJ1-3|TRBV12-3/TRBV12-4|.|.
TGTGCCAGCAGTGGCGGTCTGGGAAACACCATATATTTT
CASSGGLGNTIYF
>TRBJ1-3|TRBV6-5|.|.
TGTGCCAGCAGTTATGGCGGGGGGGCTTCTGGAAACACCATATATTTT
CASSYGGGASGNTIYF
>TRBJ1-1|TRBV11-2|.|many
TGTGCCAGCAGCACACAGGCCTACCTGAACACTGAAGCTTTCTTT
CASSTQAYLNTEAFF
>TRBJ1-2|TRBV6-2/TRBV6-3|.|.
TGTGCCAGCAGTTACAGGGGTCAGGACACCTATGGCTACACCTTC
CASSYRGQDTYGYTF
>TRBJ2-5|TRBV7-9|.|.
TGTGCCAGCAGCATTGACAGGCAAGATAACTTC
CASSIDRQDNF
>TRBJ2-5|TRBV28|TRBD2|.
TGTGCCAGCTTCGATTCGGGGGGGCAAGAGACCCAGTACTTC
CASFDSGGQETQYF
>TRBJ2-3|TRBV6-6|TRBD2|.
TGTGCCAGCAGTCTTGGACTAGCGGCGACCACCACAGATACGCAGTATTTT
CASSLGLAATTTDTQYF
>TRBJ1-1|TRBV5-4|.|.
TGTGCCAGCAGCCCTCTTACACCCAGGGTCACTGAAGCTTTCTTT
CASSPLTPRVTEAFF
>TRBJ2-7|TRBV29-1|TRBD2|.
TGCAGCGCCGGACTAGCGGGAGTAGGAGAGCAGTACTTC
CSAGLAGVGEQYF
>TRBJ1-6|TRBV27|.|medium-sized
.
CASSFLAAYNSPLHF
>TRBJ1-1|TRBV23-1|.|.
TGCGCCAGCAGTCGGAACGGACAGAAGAACACTGAAGCTTTCTTT
CASSRNGQKNTEAFF
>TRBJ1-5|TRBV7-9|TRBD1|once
TGTGCCAGCAGTTCCAGGGGGGCATTGGGTGAGCCCCAGCATTTT
CASSSRGALGEPQHF
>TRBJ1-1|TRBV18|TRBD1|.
TGTGCCAGCTCAGCCGACGGGACAGGTGGCACTGAAGCTTTCTTT
CASSADGTGGTEAFF